These 14 T cell receptor beta chains share one sample of origin, sequenced in a study of identical twins. One entry per CDR3 protein, called by TCRdb with MiXCR from the 5' RACE reads. Of some 320,000 distinct CDR3 sequences in the sample, around 12% are singletons; the top ten hold just over 7%. The sample was also linked to a second study, of yellow fever vaccine responses in identical twins.

The material sequenced was CD8+ T cells sorted from blood. Receptors were obtained from a woman under 30 in good health.

The chain combines TRBV4-1 with TRBJ2-5, with D possibly called TRBD1 or TRBD2 (6 bases each). The CDR3 runs 16 residues. The ends were cut back, 4 bases at V and 5 bases at J, with 20 bases in the middle. Germline CDR1 reads MGHRA; CDR2 reads YSYEKL. CDR3 DNA: TGCGCCAGCAGCCTTATACAGGGAGGCGTGGGGGAGACCCAGTACTTC. It codes for CASSLIQGGVGETQYF.

This clonotype was seen a handful of times. This chain joins TRBV5-5 and TRBJ2-1; 8 nucleotides agree with TRBD1. With V trimmed by 6 bases and J by 4 bases, 9 bases remained unmatched. Germline V CDR1 and CDR2: SGHKS, YYEKEE (reference sequence). The CDR3 length is 15 residues. CDR3 residues: CASIPTGGYYNEQFF. Here the CDR3 DNA reads TGTGCCAGCATCCCCACAGGGGGATATTACAATGAGCAGTTCTTC. Full variable domain (outside the CDR3, taken from reference TRBV5-5 and TRBJ2-1): DAGVTQSPTHLIKTRGQQVTLRCSPISGHKSVSWYQQVLGQGPQFIFQYYEKEERGRGNFPDRFSARQFPNYSSELNVNALLLGDSALYLCASIPTGGYYNEQFFGPGTRLTVL.

A few counts support this clonotype. CDR3 in amino acids: CASSFQGANTDTQYF. DNA for the CDR3: TGTGCCAGCAGTTTTCAGGGGGCAAACACAGATACGCAGTATTTT. This rearrangement joins TRBV27 to TRBJ2-3, with TRBD1 identical over 8 bases. The germline gives CDR1 MNHEY, CDR2 SMNVEV (reference sequence). This CDR3 is built from 15 residues. V was pared by 3 bases and J by 2 bases, with 4 bases of the junction left unmatched.

This clonotype was seen more than once but under ten times. The chain couples TRBV7-8 to TRBJ2-7, with 12 bases aligning to TRBD2. The CDR3 spans 15 residues. Per the germline V gene, CDR1 is SGHVS and CDR2 is FQNEAQ. V lost 1 base to trimming and J lost 5 bases; unmatched junction nucleotides: 3. The CDR3 spells CASSLGTSGNHEQYF. CDR3 nucleotides: TGTGCCAGCAGCTTAGGGACTAGCGGGAACCACGAGCAGTACTTC.

This clonotype has more than one count but fewer than ten. CDR3 sequence (DNA): TGTGCCAGCAGCCAAGACCTAGTTCACTCCTACAATGAGCAGTTCTTC. Protein sequence: CASSQDLVHSYNEQFF. The rearrangement joins TRBV3-1 to TRBJ2-1; D is ambiguous. Trimming removed 0 bases at V and 0 bases at J, with 9 bases between. The CDR3 runs to 16 residues. Germline V gene sequence: CDR1 LGHDT, CDR2 YNNKEL (reference sequence).

The chain joins TRBV29-1 to TRBJ2-3, with 13 bases identical to TRBD2. V dropped 6 bases and J dropped 5; count of bases not matched to a gene: 8. The CDR3 extends over 15 amino acids. CDR1 is SQVTM and CDR2 is ANQGSEA in the germline V gene. CDR3 coding DNA: TGCAGCGTAAACGGACTAGCGGGAGTGGGAGATACGCAGTATTTT. It codes for CSVNGLAGVGDTQYF.

This clonotype has only a few counts. The chain recombines TRBV27 with TRBJ2-3; TRBD2 matches at 7 bases. Germline V lookup: CDR1 MNHEY, CDR2 SMNVEV (reference sequence). J lost 0 bases, V lost 3 bases, and 6 bases had no gene match. The CDR3 spans 16 residues. This CDR3 reads CASSFSGGRSTDTQYF. CDR3 sequence (DNA): TGTGCCAGCAGTTTTTCTGGCGGGAGAAGCACAGATACGCAGTATTTT.

This clonotype appeared a few times. The chain is built from TRBV9 and TRBJ2-1, with D uncertain. The V and J ends lost 1 base and 9 bases respectively, with 11 bases between them. The V gene's germline CDR1 is SGDLS and CDR2 YYNGEE. This CDR3 comprises 13 residues. The chain's CDR3 is CASSVFATGEQFF. For the CDR3, the DNA is TGTGCCAGCAGCGTATTTGCTACGGGTGAGCAGTTCTTC.

This clonotype was found a few times. This sequence joins TRBV9 and TRBJ2-1; possibly TRBD1 or TRBD2 for D (5 bases each). The CDR3 totals 17 residues. Trimming took off 4 bases at V and 0 bases at J, with 17 bases between the two ends. Germline V gene data show CDR1 as SGDLS and CDR2 as YYNGEE. The CDR3 DNA sequence: TGTGCCAGCAGCACCAGAGTCCGGGACGGCTCCTACAATGAGCAGTTCTTC. It is translated as CASSTRVRDGSYNEQFF.

In its sample, this clonotype was seen many times. The chain is built from TRBV25-1 and TRBJ1-5; 9 nucleotides match TRBD1. The germline V gene encodes CDR1 MGHDK and CDR2 SYGVNS. This CDR3 comprises 17 residues. Trimming at V came to 3 bases and at J to 5 bases, leaving 11 bases not matched to a gene. CDR3 region: CASSEGQGFILDQPQHF. The CDR3 DNA sequence: TGTGCCAGCAGTGAGGGACAGGGCTTCATTTTGGATCAGCCCCAGCATTTT.

This clonotype occurred a few times. Compared with germline, one end of the junction differs, possibly owing to a read error. The chain carries TRBV3-1 and TRBJ1-1, with a possible D match to TRBD1 (6 bases). This CDR3 spans 14 amino acids. Germline CDR1 is LGHDT and CDR2 is YNNKEL (reference sequence). The CDR3 reads CASSQDTGNAEAFF. The CDR3 bases are TGTGCCAGCAGCCAAGATACAGGGAACGCTGAAGCTTTCTTT.

This clonotype was observed a few times. This rearrangement joins TRBV5-5 to TRBJ1-2; tentative D call: TRBD1 (6 bases). There are 14 residues in the CDR3. Germline CDR1 SGHKS, CDR2 YYEKEE (reference sequence). Between the trimmed V and J ends, which lost 0 bases and 8 bases, there was a span of 14 bases. CDR3 sequence (DNA): TGTGCCAGCAGCTTGGGGACAGATGTTCGCGGCTACACCTTC. The encoded protein is CASSLGTDVRGYTF.

The J gene is TRBJ2-5, the V gene TRBV24-1, with 12 bases aligning to TRBD2. This CDR3 region has 16 residues. The junction had 4 bases not matched to a gene; V was cut back by 3 bases and J by 3 bases. CDR1 is KGHDR and CDR2 is SFDVKD in the germline V gene. The CDR3 coding sequence is TGTGCCACCAGTGATCCGACTAGCGGGAGTAAAGAGACCCAGTACTTC. It is translated as CATSDPTSGSKETQYF.

The gene calls are TRBV6-5 and TRBJ2-1; D is undetermined. The CDR3 is 17 residues long. V was trimmed by 0 bases and J by 0 bases, leaving 12 bases between them. The germline gives CDR1 MNHEY, CDR2 SVGAGI. CDR3 protein: CASSYSVAESSYNEQFF. The CDR3 coding sequence is TGTGCCAGCAGTTACTCCGTCGCGGAGAGCTCCTACAATGAGCAGTTCTTC.